This is a list of T cell receptor beta chains from one sample in a study of blood T cell repertoires in COVID-19. Some clones are missing from TCRdb's copy, which holds only in-frame ones; the method was immunoSEQ multiplex PCR. This repertoire shows a few hundred thousand clones, around 86% found once; its top ten account for 1.5% to 2%. Sequencing was performed on PBMCs or T cells enriched from blood (not recorded which). These TCRs come from a woman in her forties or fifties who had recovered from COVID-19. CDR3s include the opening cysteine and the closing phenylalanine or tryptophan. The D gene is left open where the match is weak. The listing skips clone size in some rows; elsewhere it reads once, few, many or a size class.

>13|-|-|TRBJ1-2|TRBV12-1
CASRLGQSGGYTF
TGTGCCAGCAGGTTGGGACAGAGTGGGGGCTACACCTTC
>14|once|TRBD2|TRBJ2-1|TRBV5-1
CASTLAGGYNEQFF
TGCGCCAGCACACTAGCGGGAGGGTACAATGAGCAGTTCTTC
>16|-|TRBD2|TRBJ2-5|TRBV27
CASSLPPGLAEETQYF
TGTGCCAGCAGTTTACCTCCCGGACTAGCGGAAGAGACCCAGTACTTC
>15|few|TRBD1|TRBJ2-7|TRBV6-2/TRBV6-3
CASSHLDRGGDEQYF
TGTGCCAGCAGTCATCTGGACAGGGGGGGCGACGAGCAGTACTTC
>14|-|TRBD1|TRBJ1-1|TRBV2
CASRGQGTVSEAFF
TGTGCCAGCAGAGGACAGGGTACAGTTTCTGAAGCTTTCTTT
>15|-|TRBD2|TRBJ2-1|TRBV6-5
CASRVRTGRANEQFF
TGTGCCAGCAGGGTTCGGACTGGGAGGGCGAATGAGCAGTTCTTC
>15|-|-|TRBJ2-1|TRBV5-1
CASSRGAGIGNEQFF
TGCGCCAGCAGCCGGGGGGCGGGAATTGGCAATGAGCAGTTCTTC
>17|-|TRBD1|TRBJ1-2|TRBV5-1
CASSLGRGGQKNYGYTF
TGCGCCAGCAGCTTGGGTCGAGGGGGACAGAAGAACTATGGCTACACCTTC
>13|-|-|TRBJ2-1|TRBV4-1
CASSRGQYNEQFF
TGCGCCAGCAGCCGAGGACAGTACAATGAGCAGTTCTTC
>17|-|TRBD2|TRBJ2-3|TRBV3-1/TRBV3-2
CASSQAYPAGAPDTQYF
TGTGCCAGCAGCCAAGCGTATCCAGCGGGAGCCCCAGATACGCAGTATTTT
>15|-|TRBD2|TRBJ2-7|TRBV11-2
CASSSSSGSSYEQYF
TGTGCCAGCAGCTCTTCTAGCGGAAGCTCCTACGAGCAGTACTTC
>13|-|-|TRBJ2-7|TRBV2
CASSVRGVGEQYF
TGTGCCAGCAGTGTCAGGGGGGTTGGCGAGCAGTACTTC
>15|-|TRBD1|TRBJ1-2|TRBV3-1/TRBV3-2
CASSHPGQGARGYTF
TGTGCCAGCAGCCACCCTGGACAGGGGGCGCGTGGCTACACCTTC
>14|once|TRBD2|TRBJ2-7|TRBV5-1
CASSRISGGREQYF
TGCGCCAGCAGCCGGATCAGTGGCGGGAGAGAGCAGTACTTC
>15|few|TRBD1|TRBJ2-7|TRBV24-1
CATSDPGTGLYEQYF
TGTGCCACCAGTGATCCCGGGACAGGGCTCTACGAGCAGTACTTC
>15|-|TRBD1|TRBJ1-1|TRBV15
CATTAADRVWAEAFF
TGTGCCACCACCGCAGCGGACAGGGTATGGGCTGAAGCTTTCTTT
>14|-|-|TRBJ1-2|TRBV3-1/TRBV3-2
CASSQMVQQGGYTF
TGTGCCAGCAGCCAGATGGTCCAGCAGGGCGGCTACACCTTC
>12|-|-|TRBJ2-3|TRBV12-3/TRBV12-4
CASSLKGDTQYF
TGTGCCAGCAGTTTGAAGGGGGATACGCAGTATTTT
>17|-|-|TRBJ2-1|TRBV10-3
CAISVRFDSGENNEQFF
TGTGCCATCAGTGTAAGATTTGATTCAGGGGAAAACAATGAGCAGTTCTTC
>14|-|-|TRBJ2-2|TRBV2
CASSGTKNTGELFF
TGTGCCAGCAGTGGGACTAAGAACACCGGGGAGCTGTTTTTT
>17|once|TRBD1|TRBJ1-2|TRBV5-1
CASSRGQQLLANYGYTF
TGCGCCAGCAGCAGGGGACAGCAACTATTAGCTAACTATGGCTACACCTTC
>16|-|TRBD2|TRBJ2-5|TRBV5-6
CASSLAGGPSQETQYF
TGTGCCAGCAGCTTGGCGGGAGGGCCATCTCAAGAGACCCAGTACTTC
>14|-|-|TRBJ1-2|TRBV5-5
CASRNWGGNYGYTF
TGTGCCAGCAGAAACTGGGGGGGCAACTATGGCTACACCTTC
>18|-|TRBD2|TRBJ2-6|TRBV27
CASSRTSGRATGANVLTF
TGTGCCAGCAGTCGGACTAGCGGGAGGGCTACTGGGGCCAACGTCCTGACTTTC
>15|once|-|TRBJ1-5|TRBV9
CASSVDQGSNQPQHF
TGTGCCAGCAGCGTAGATCAGGGAAGCAATCAGCCCCAGCATTTT
>15|-|TRBD1|TRBJ1-5|TRBV4-1
CASSQGYRGSQPQHF
TGCGCCAGCAGCCAAGGGTACAGGGGCTCTCAGCCCCAGCATTTT
>17|-|-|TRBJ2-3|TRBV5-4
CASSLGTSTTSTDTQYF
TGTGCCAGCAGCTTGGGAACTAGCACCACTAGCACAGATACGCAGTATTTT
>18|-|TRBD1|TRBJ2-5|TRBV6-2/TRBV6-3
CASSSDRVITVLQETQYF
TGTGCCAGCAGTTCGGACAGGGTTATTACGGTCCTCCAAGAGACCCAGTACTTC
>18|-|TRBD2|TRBJ2-7|TRBV5-6
CASSFYFRTSESSYEQYF
TGTGCCAGCAGCTTTTACTTTCGGACTAGCGAAAGCTCCTACGAGCAGTACTTC
>14|-|TRBD1|TRBJ2-5|TRBV2
CASTDRGSGETQYF
TGTGCCAGCACTGACAGGGGGTCGGGTGAGACCCAGTACTTC
>16|-|TRBD2|TRBJ2-1|TRBV9
CASSTRGDLFYNEQFF
TGTGCCAGCAGCACCCGGGGGGACCTCTTCTACAATGAGCAGTTCTTC
>16|-|TRBD2|TRBJ2-5|TRBV7-2
CASSLLLAGAGETQYF
TGTGCCAGCAGCCTTCTTCTAGCGGGAGCCGGAGAGACCCAGTACTTC
>14|-|-|TRBJ2-1|TRBV24-1
CATSDEQMDNEQFF
TGTGCCACCAGTGATGAACAGATGGACAATGAGCAGTTCTTC
>15|-|TRBD1|TRBJ1-3|TRBV5-1
CASSPTRTGGNTIYF
TGCGCCAGCAGCCCCACCCGGACAGGGGGAAACACCATATATTTT
>14|-|-|TRBJ2-2|TRBV5-1
CASSINSNTGELFF
TGCGCCAGCAGCATAAACTCGAACACCGGGGAGCTGTTTTTT
>15|-|TRBD1|TRBJ1-5|TRBV28
CASSFVGGTSQPQHF
TGTGCCAGCAGTTTTGTAGGGGGCACGAGTCAGCCCCAGCATTTT
>13|-|TRBD1|TRBJ1-2|TRBV25-1
CASSTDRGYGYTF
TGTGCCAGCAGCACGGACAGGGGCTATGGCTACACCTTC
>13|-|TRBD1|TRBJ2-7|TRBV27
CASSPTGAYEQYF
TGTGCCAGCAGTCCAACAGGGGCCTACGAGCAGTACTTC
>16|-|TRBD2|TRBJ2-3|TRBV15
CATSRERSGSVDTQYF
TGTGCCACCAGCAGAGAAAGGAGCGGGAGCGTAGATACGCAGTATTTT
>13|few|-|TRBJ1-6|TRBV4-3
CASSQDESSPLHF
TGCGCCAGCAGCCAAGATGAGTCTTCACCCCTCCACTTT
>14|-|-|TRBJ1-6|TRBV3-1/TRBV3-2
CASSQVNGVKPLHF
TGTGCCAGCAGCCAAGTGAACGGGGTTAAACCCCTCCACTTT